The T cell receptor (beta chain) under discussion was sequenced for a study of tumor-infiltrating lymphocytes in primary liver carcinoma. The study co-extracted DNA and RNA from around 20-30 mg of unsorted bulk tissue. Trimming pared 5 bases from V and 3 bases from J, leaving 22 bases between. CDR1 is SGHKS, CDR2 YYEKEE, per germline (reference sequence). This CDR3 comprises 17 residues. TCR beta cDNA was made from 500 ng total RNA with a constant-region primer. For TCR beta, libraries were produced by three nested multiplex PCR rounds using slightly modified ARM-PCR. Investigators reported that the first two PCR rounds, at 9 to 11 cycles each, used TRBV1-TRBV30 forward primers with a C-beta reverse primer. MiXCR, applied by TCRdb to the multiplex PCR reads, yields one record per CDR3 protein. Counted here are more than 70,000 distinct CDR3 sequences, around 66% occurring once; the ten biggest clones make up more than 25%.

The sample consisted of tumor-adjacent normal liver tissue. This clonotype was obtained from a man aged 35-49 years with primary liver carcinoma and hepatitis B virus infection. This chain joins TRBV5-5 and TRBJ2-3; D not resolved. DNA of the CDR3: TGTGCCAGCAGTGGGATAGTAGTGGGATCTGGGACAGATACGCAGTATTTT. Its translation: CASSGIVVGSGTDTQYF.